One TCR beta chain is described in this entry. Its cognate antigen is unknown. This sample was taken from a study of T cells in severe cutaneous drug reactions. Study-wide results and caveats: One public TCRbeta CDR3 appeared in all seven blister samples, averaging roughly 14%.

Libraries were made by iRepertoire multiplex PCR with TCR subtype-specific primers for bulk and single-cell sequencing. Multiplex PCR targeting V, D and J genes made bulk TCR beta libraries. TCRdb derives one entry per CDR3 protein from the multiplex PCR reads, leaving out DNA. This table lists about 8,300 distinct CDR3 sequences. Germline values: CDR1 LNHNV, CDR2 YYDKDF (reference sequence). The CDR3 contains 14 residues. Sequenced patients had Stevens-Johnson syndrome or toxic epidermal necrolysis caused by carbamazepine. The sequence came from a human donor with a severe cutaneous adverse drug reaction. Sequenced: cells from a skin blister. The rearrangement joins TRBV15 to TRBJ2-7. CDR3 region: CATSRDRRNHEQYF.